This paragraph covers one T cell receptor beta chain sequence. The data were obtained in a study of cytomegalovirus exposure and HLA in healthy donors. V dropped 5 bases and J dropped 8 bases, with 12 bases sitting between them. Germline CDR1 and CDR2: MNHEY and SVGAGI. The CDR3 sequence is 12 residues long. The study ran its PCR with 60 Vbeta and 13 Jbeta primers. Clones were sequenced by immunoSEQ multiplex PCR, and TCRdb holds only the in-frame ones, with some missing. The sample lists 200,000 or so clones, 70% to 80% seen once, with approximately 0.39% in the top ten. The sequenced sample was PBMCs. The TCR originated in a male donor in good health and CMV-seropositive. The chain recombines TRBV6-5 with TRBJ1-2; TRBD1 is a possible D gene (5 bases). The CDR3 here is CASSTLGEGYTF. The CDR3 DNA reads TGTGCCAGCAGTACCTTAGGGGAAGGCTACACCTTC.